These 18 T cell receptor beta chains came from one sample sequenced in a study of radiotherapy plus CTLA-4 blockade in lung cancer. Clones were sequenced by immunoSEQ multiplex PCR, and TCRdb holds only the in-frame ones, with some missing. The sample has approximately 50,000 clones; 70% to 90% are singletons. The source material was peripheral blood, sampled from a patient treated with radiotherapy plus ipilimumab. The source of these receptors is a human donor with non-small cell lung cancer that progressed on radiotherapy plus ipilimumab. Some clones in this sample may be carry-over from other donors' samples.

In this sample, this clone turned up a few times. This chain connects TRBV7-9 to TRBJ2-7; 12 bases align to TRBD1. CDR1 and CDR2 from the germline V gene are SEHNR and FQNEAQ (reference sequence). Trimming cost V 3 bases and J 7 bases; bases outside gene matches: 13. The CDR3 sequence is 17 residues long. The CDR3 sequence is CASSFGRGTGGAGEQYF. CDR3 sequence (DNA): TGTGCCAGCAGCTTTGGGCGTGGGACAGGGGGCGCGGGTGAGCAGTACTTC.

The chain couples TRBV27 to TRBJ2-3, with TRBD2 identical over 11 bases. Trimming removed 4 bases from V and 4 bases from J; junction bases left unmatched: 10. The CDR3 has 17 amino acids. Germline CDR1 and CDR2: MNHEY and SMNVEV (reference sequence). In nucleotides, the CDR3 is TGTGCCAGCAGTTCCCATCTAGCGGGAGGCGACCCAGATACGCAGTATTTT. Protein: CASSSHLAGGDPDTQYF.

The chain joins TRBV7-6 to TRBJ2-1; D not certain. The V end lost 2 bases, the J end lost 3 bases, and 14 bases lay between the germline ends. Per germline, CDR1 SGHVS and CDR2 FNYEAQ. The CDR3 consists of 16 residues. CDR3 bases: TGTGCCAGCAGCTTAACTAAACGGTCAAGCTACAATGAGCAGTTCTTC. The encoded protein is CASSLTKRSSYNEQFF.

The V and J genes are TRBV4-2 and TRBJ1-2; D gene uncertain. Germline CDR1 is LGHNA and CDR2 is YNFKEQ. This CDR3 has 15 amino acids. V was pared by 0 bases and J by 0 bases, with 8 bases between. CDR3 protein: CASSQEGRANYGYTF. DNA for the CDR3: TGTGCCAGCAGCCAAGAAGGCCGGGCTAACTATGGCTACACCTTC.

V gene TRBV6-1 combines with J gene TRBJ1-2; 9 bases map to TRBD1. The CDR3 covers 16 residues. V was clipped by 0 bases and J by 3 bases; unmatched bases: 5. Germline V gene lookup returns CDR1 MNHNS and CDR2 SASEGT. The CDR3 sequence is CASSEAAQGAHYGYTF. The DNA for the CDR3 is TGTGCCAGCAGTGAAGCGGCACAGGGGGCTCACTATGGCTACACCTTC.

In the case of this clone: The junction and the germline gene differ at one end; a read error may be behind it. V is TRBV5-8 and J is TRBJ2-7; weak D call: TRBD2 (6 bases). The germline V gene has CDR1 SGHTS and CDR2 YDEGEE. The CDR3 has 13 amino acids. The CDR3 DNA is TGTGCCAGCAGCCGTGGGGGGAACTACGGGCAGTACTTC. This codes for CASSRGGNYGQYF.

The chain recombines TRBV11-2 with TRBJ2-1; 9 bases line up with TRBD2. J was trimmed by 3 bases and V by 4 bases; bases with no gene match: 7. Germline V lookup: CDR1 SGHAT, CDR2 FQNNGV. This CDR3 contains 16 residues. CDR3 protein: CASSSKAGGNYNEQFF. Here the CDR3 DNA reads TGTGCCAGCAGCTCAAAGGCGGGGGGGAACTACAATGAGCAGTTCTTC.

The chain links TRBV6-6 to TRBJ2-7; tentative D call: TRBD2 (5 bases). The CDR3 runs 12 residues. The V gene's germline CDR1 is MNHNY and CDR2 SVGAGI (reference sequence). V shed 7 bases and J shed 3 bases, with 10 bases lying between them. DNA of the CDR3: TGTGCCAGCACCGGGGAAAGCTACGAGCAGTACTTC. Encoded protein: CASTGESYEQYF.

The CDR3 spells CSVEKGTGANYGYTF. The CDR3 bases are TGCAGCGTTGAAAAAGGGACAGGAGCTAACTATGGCTACACCTTC. J is TRBJ1-2 and V is TRBV29-1, with 8 bases matching TRBD1. V lost 2 bases to trimming and J lost 0 bases; unmatched junction nucleotides: 5. CDR3 length: 15 residues. Germline lookup yields CDR1 SQVTM and CDR2 ANQGSEA.

V usage is TRBV29-1 and J usage is TRBJ2-2, with a weak D call TRBD2 (6 bases). In germline, CDR1 is SQVTM, CDR2 ANQGSEA. The CDR3 has 12 amino acids. Between the trimmed V and J ends, which lost 2 bases and 6 bases, there was a span of 7 bases. This CDR3 reads CSVESGAGELFF. The CDR3 DNA reads as TGCAGCGTTGAATCGGGGGCCGGGGAGCTGTTTTTT.

The chain couples TRBV5-6 to TRBJ2-1; 10 nucleotides align to TRBD1. With 7 bases clipped from V and 5 bases from J, the junction kept 9 bases outside the gene matches. This CDR3 has 15 residues. CDR1 is SGHDT and CDR2 is YYEEEE in the germline V gene. CDR3 in amino acids: CASRWGTGENNEQFF. As DNA, the CDR3 is TGTGCCAGCCGGTGGGGGACAGGGGAAAACAATGAGCAGTTCTTC.

This chain uses TRBV7-3 with TRBJ2-7; 10 nucleotides line up with TRBD2. This CDR3 comprises 15 residues. Per germline, CDR1 SGHTA and CDR2 FQGTGA. The J segment lost 4 bases and the V segment lost 5 bases, leaving 8 bases of the junction unmatched. CDR3 amino acids: CASSIQAGGEYEQYF. In DNA, the CDR3 is TGTGCCAGCAGCATCCAAGCGGGGGGGGAATACGAGCAGTACTTC.

This sequence joins TRBV30 and TRBJ2-7; TRBD2 aligns across 7 bases. V trimming: 3 bases; J trimming: 6 bases; junction bases outside the gene matches: 2. Looked up from germline, CDR1 is GTSNPN and CDR2 is SVGIG (reference sequence). The CDR3 has 11 residues. CDR3 coding DNA: TGTGCCTGGAGGGGGGAGGGCGAGCAGTACTTC. As protein: CAWRGEGEQYF.

This clone was seen once. This sequence joins TRBV5-1 and TRBJ2-7, with TRBD2 matching 9 bases. Unmatched junction bases numbered 5, after V lost 2 bases and J lost 5 bases. This CDR3 has 14 residues. The germline gives CDR1 SGHRS, CDR2 YFSETQ. CDR3 bases: TGCGCCAGCAGCTTCGGGACTAGCAGCAACGAGCAGTACTTC. Protein: CASSFGTSSNEQYF.

This clone was recorded only once. This chain connects TRBV4-1 to TRBJ1-2; D not certain. Trimming left V 0 bases short and J 6 bases short, with 14 bases between. Germline-derived CDR1 and CDR2 are MGHRA and YSYEKL. This CDR3 region has 15 residues. The CDR3 DNA is TGCGCCAGCAGCCAAGAAGGGCGGGGTTGGGATGGCTACACCTTC. This gives the protein CASSQEGRGWDGYTF.

The rearrangement uses TRBV4-1 and TRBJ2-4; 8 bases align to TRBD2. Germline V gene data show CDR1 as MGHRA and CDR2 as YSYEKL. After removal of 0 bases from V and 8 bases from J, the junction contained 15 bases not matched to a gene. This CDR3 region has 18 residues. The DNA of the CDR3 is TGCGCCAGCAGCCAAGATCGGTGGGGAGCGGGAGTATTTGACATTCAGTACTTC. It encodes CASSQDRWGAGVFDIQYF.

The chain employs TRBV5-1 and TRBJ1-2, with TRBD1 matching over 7 bases. CDR3 length: 15 residues. Trimming at V came to 0 bases and at J to 7 bases, leaving 9 bases not matched to a gene. Germline V gene lookup returns CDR1 SGHRS and CDR2 YFSETQ. The chain's CDR3 is CASSLEGGPERGYTF. DNA of the CDR3: TGCGCCAGCAGCTTGGAAGGGGGCCCCGAGCGTGGCTACACCTTC.

V usage is TRBV4-1 and J usage is TRBJ2-2, with D possibly matching TRBD1 (5 bases). Trimming took 0 bases from V and 0 from J, leaving 11 bases between them. Germline CDR1 is MGHRA and CDR2 is YSYEKL. This CDR3 has 17 amino acids. CDR3: CASSQDLAGPNTGELFF. CDR3 DNA sequence: TGCGCCAGCAGCCAAGATCTTGCAGGGCCGAACACCGGGGAGCTGTTTTTT.